Presented here are 8 T cell receptor beta chains from one specimen sequenced in a study of blood T cells in healthy people across ages. A second about 7 to 11 cycle PCR used barcoded and J-beta primers. From the 5' RACE reads, TCRdb called clonotypes with MiXCR, one entry per CDR3 protein. The sample contains 650,000 to 900,000 distinct CDR3 sequences, 62% of which appear only once. The sequencing input was blood. Receptor source: a man younger than 40 in good health.

This clonotype was observed a few times. This chain joins TRBV18 and TRBJ1-1, with D perhaps matching TRBD1 (5 bases). Germline V gene data show CDR1 as KGHSH and CDR2 as LQKENI. The V end lost 4 bases, the J end lost 2 bases, and 8 bases lay between the germline ends. This CDR3 region has 13 residues. The DNA of the CDR3 is TGTGCCAGCTCACAGGGGCCTAACACTGAAGCTTTCTTT. This encodes CASSQGPNTEAFF. The variable domain in full, with the rest retrieved from reference TRBV18 and TRBJ1-1, is NAGVMQNPRHLVRRRGQEARLRCSPMKGHSHVYWYRQLPEEGLKFMVYLQKENIIDESGMPKERFSAEFPKEGPSILRIQQVVRGDSAAYFCASSQGPNTEAFFGQGTRLTVV.

This clonotype came up a few times. The chain employs TRBV11-1 and TRBJ2-1; 8 bases are a match to TRBD2. The CDR3 consists of 16 residues. V was pared by 5 bases and J by 6 bases, with 12 bases of the junction left unmatched. Germline values: CDR1 SGHAT, CDR2 FQDESV (reference sequence). The CDR3 DNA reads as TGTGCCAGCAGCCGATCCGGGACTAGAAAGCCCAATGAGCAGTTCTTC. Translating gives CASSRSGTRKPNEQFF.

This rearrangement joins TRBV9 to TRBJ2-5; 8 bases are shared with TRBD2. Judging by the DNA end, TRBJ2-7 fits better; the J call may be wrong. The CDR3 extends over 14 amino acids. Germline CDR1 and CDR2: SGDLS and YYNGEE. CDR3 loop: CASSVGSGGYEQYF. CDR3 nucleotide sequence: TGTGCCAGCAGCGTAGGCTCGGGGGGGTACGAGCAGTACTTC.

The CDR3 nucleotides are TGTGCCAGCAGCCAAGAAGGGTCAGGGGACTACGAGCAGTACTTC. Translated, it gives CASSQEGSGDYEQYF. The chain carries TRBV4-2 and TRBJ2-5; D may be TRBD1 (6 bases). The end of the DNA aligns better with TRBJ2-7, so the J call may be wrong. CDR1 is LGHNA, CDR2 YNFKEQ, per germline. This CDR3 comprises 15 residues.

This clonotype was counted a few times. A much larger clone is a single base away; this may be a read error. J is TRBJ2-7 and V is TRBV12-3 or TRBV12-4; D is ambiguous. V was pared by 6 bases and J by 0 bases, with 6 bases between. This CDR3 is built from 12 residues. CDR3 in DNA: TGTGCCAGCAGGCTAAGCTCCTACGAGCAGTACTTC. Its translation is CASRLSSYEQYF.

This clonotype has just one count. The rearrangement joins TRBV6-2 or TRBV6-3 to TRBJ1-6; D possibly corresponds to TRBD1 (5 bases). Germline assignment: CDR1 MNHEY and CDR2 SVGEGT. There are 13 residues in the CDR3. The V end lost 5 bases, the J end lost 13 bases, and 15 bases lay between the germline ends. The CDR3 sequence is CASSDPTGQPLHF. DNA for the CDR3: TGTGCCAGCAGTGACCCAACAGGCCAGCCCCTCCACTTT.

The chain couples TRBV7-2 to TRBJ2-1; no clear D. The CDR3 consists of 12 residues. V shed 8 bases and J shed 10 bases, with 15 bases lying between them. Germline V lookup: CDR1 SGHTA, CDR2 FQGNSA. CDR3 region: CASGEAVGEQFF. CDR3 sequence (DNA): TGTGCCAGCGGTGAAGCAGTAGGGGAGCAGTTCTTC.

This clonotype was picked up one time. The V call is TRBV29-1, the J call TRBJ1-5; possible D gene TRBD1, 6 bases. The CDR3 sequence is 13 residues long. CDR1 SQVTM and CDR2 ANQGSEA come from the germline V gene. Trimming pared 8 bases from V and 5 bases from J, leaving 16 bases between. The CDR3 protein is CSRRGRFDQPQHF. The CDR3 region has the DNA TGCAGCCGTCGGGGGCGGTTTGATCAGCCCCAGCATTTT. Complete variable domain (other parts from reference TRBV29-1 and TRBJ1-5): SAVISQKPSRDICQRGTSLTIQCQVDSQVTMMFWYRQQPGQSLTLIATANQGSEATYESGFVIDKFPISRPNLTFSTLTVSNMSPEDSSIYLCSRRGRFDQPQHFGDGTRLSIL.